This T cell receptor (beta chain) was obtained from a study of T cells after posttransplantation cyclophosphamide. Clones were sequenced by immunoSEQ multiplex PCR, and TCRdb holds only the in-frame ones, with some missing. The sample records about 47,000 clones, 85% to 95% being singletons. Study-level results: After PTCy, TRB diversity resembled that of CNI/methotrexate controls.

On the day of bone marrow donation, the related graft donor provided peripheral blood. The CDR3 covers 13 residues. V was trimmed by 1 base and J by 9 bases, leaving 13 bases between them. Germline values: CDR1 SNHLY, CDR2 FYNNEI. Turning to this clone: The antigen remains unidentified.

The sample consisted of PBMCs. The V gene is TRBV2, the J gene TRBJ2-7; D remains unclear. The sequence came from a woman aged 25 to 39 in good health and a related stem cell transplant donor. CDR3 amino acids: CASSEELRSVQYF. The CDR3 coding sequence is TGTGCCAGCAGTGAAGAATTACGGTCGGTGCAGTACTTC.